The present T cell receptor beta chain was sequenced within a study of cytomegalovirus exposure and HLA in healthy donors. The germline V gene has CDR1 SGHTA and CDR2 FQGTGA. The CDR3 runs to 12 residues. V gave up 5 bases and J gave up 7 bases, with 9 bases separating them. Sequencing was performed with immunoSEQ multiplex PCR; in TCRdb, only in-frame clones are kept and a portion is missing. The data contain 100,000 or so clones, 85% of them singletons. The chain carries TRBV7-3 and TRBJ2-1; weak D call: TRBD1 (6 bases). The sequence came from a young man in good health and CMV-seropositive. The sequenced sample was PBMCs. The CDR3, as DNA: TGTGCCAGCAGCATCCAGGGGAATGAGCAGTTCTTC. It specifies CASSIQGNEQFF.